Described below is a single T cell receptor (beta chain) sequence and its context. The data originate from a study of identical twins. Donors uniformly comprised healthy Caucasians. A template switching step contributed a universal primer site, while unique molecular identifiers were present in the cDNA. TCRdb redid the calling of the 5' RACE reads with MiXCR, one entry per CDR3 protein. The sample shows more than 250,000 distinct CDR3 sequences, about 8.3% of them seen only once. CDR3 length equals 15 residues. The V end lost 6 bases, the J end lost 7 bases, and 19 bases lay between the germline ends. This sample also belongs to another study, concerning yellow fever vaccine responses in identical twins.

The chain recombines TRBV12-3 or TRBV12-4 with TRBJ2-1; no clear D gene. Sequenced input: memory (CD45RO+) T cells sorted from blood. The clonotype was recovered from a woman younger than 35 in good health. The CDR3 loop reads CASSPNRNVGNEQFF. The CDR3 DNA reads TGTGCCAGCAGCCCCAATAGAAATGTCGGGAATGAGCAGTTCTTC.